The T cell receptor beta chain under discussion was sequenced for a study of T cell responses to AZD1222 COVID-19 vaccine. V was shortened by 3 bases and J by 1 base, with 9 bases between the two germline ends. Germline V lookup: CDR1 KGHSH, CDR2 LQKENI. This CDR3 contains 14 residues. Clones were sequenced by immunoSEQ multiplex PCR, and TCRdb holds only the in-frame ones, with some missing. This table has under 200,000 clones, around 90% appearing once. The sequenced sample was peripheral blood, obtained 28 days after the second AZD1222 dose. The receptor comes from an adult who received the AZD1222 COVID-19 vaccine. The chain uses TRBV18 and TRBJ1-1; unclear D gene. CDR3 DNA sequence: TGTGCCAGCTCACCGTACACTCAGAACACTGAAGCTTTCTTT. Translating gives CASSPYTQNTEAFF.